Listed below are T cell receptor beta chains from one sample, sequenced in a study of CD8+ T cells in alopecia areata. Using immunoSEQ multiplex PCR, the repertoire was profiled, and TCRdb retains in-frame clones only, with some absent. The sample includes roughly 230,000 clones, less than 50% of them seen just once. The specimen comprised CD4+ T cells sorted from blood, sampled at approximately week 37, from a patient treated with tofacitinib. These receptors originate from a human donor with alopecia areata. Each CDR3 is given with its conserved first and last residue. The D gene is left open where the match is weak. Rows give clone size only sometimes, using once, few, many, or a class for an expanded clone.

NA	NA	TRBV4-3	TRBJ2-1	CASSQDGGNEQFF	TGCGCCAGCAGCCAAGATGGTGGCAATGAGCAGTTCTTC
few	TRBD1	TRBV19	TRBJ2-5	CASSIRDRGTRYGQYF	TGTGCCAGTAGCATCCGGGACAGGGGGACTCGTTATGGCCAGTACTTC
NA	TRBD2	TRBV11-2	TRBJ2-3	CASSPGTSADTQYF	TGTGCCAGCAGCCCCGGGACTAGCGCCGATACGCAGTATTTT
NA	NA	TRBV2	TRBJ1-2	CASSEARRQGHGYTF	TGTGCCAGCAGTGAAGCGCGTAGGCAGGGGCATGGCTACACCTTC
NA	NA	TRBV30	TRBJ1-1	CAFFRSGGGEAFF	TGTGCCTTTTTCCGTTCGGGGGGAGGTGAAGCTTTCTTT
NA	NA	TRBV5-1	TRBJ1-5	CASSLGPGVNQPQHF	TGCGCCAGCAGCTTGGGGCCAGGGGTCAATCAGCCCCAGCATTTT
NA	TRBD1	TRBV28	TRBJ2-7	CASSLVQGSKQYF	TGTGCCAGCAGTTTAGTACAGGGGAGCAAGCAGTACTTC
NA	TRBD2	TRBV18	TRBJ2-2	CASSPSSGANTGELFF	TGTGCCAGCTCACCGTCTAGCGGGGCAAACACCGGGGAGCTGTTTTTT
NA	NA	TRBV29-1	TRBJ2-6	CSVGGLSRAGANVLTF	TGCAGCGTTGGGGGGCTAAGCAGGGCTGGGGCCAACGTCCTGACTTTC
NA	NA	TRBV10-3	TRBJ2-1	CAISGAGAIHEQFF	TGTGCCATCAGTGGCGCGGGGGCGATCCATGAGCAGTTCTTC